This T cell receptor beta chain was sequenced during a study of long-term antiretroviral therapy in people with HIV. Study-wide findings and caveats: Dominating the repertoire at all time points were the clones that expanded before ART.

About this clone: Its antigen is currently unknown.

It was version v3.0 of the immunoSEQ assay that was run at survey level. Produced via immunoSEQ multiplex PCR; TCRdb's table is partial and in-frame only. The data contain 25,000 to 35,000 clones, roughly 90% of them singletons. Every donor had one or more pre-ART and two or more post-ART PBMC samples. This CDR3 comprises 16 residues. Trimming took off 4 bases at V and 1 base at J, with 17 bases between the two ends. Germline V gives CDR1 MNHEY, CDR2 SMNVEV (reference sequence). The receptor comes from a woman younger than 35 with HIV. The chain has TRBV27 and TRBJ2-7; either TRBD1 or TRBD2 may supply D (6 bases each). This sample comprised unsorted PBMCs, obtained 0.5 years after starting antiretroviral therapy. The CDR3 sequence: CASSSTLGGSSYEQYF. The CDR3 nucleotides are TGTGCCAGCAGTTCCACGTTAGGGGGGTCTTCCTACGAGCAGTACTTC.